A selection of T cell receptor beta chains follows, all from one sample in a study of human T cells and chemical hapten exposure. TCRdb redid the calling of the RACE reads with MiXCR, one entry per CDR3 protein. The sample yields about 380,000 distinct CDR3 sequences, under 6.5% seen once. Sequenced here: whole blood, sampled in connection with sensitization to the hapten diphenylcyclopropenone (DPC). The source is a young woman with alopecia areata. Some clones in this sample may be carry-over from other donors' samples. Each CDR3 is given with its conserved first and last residue. A D gene is named only where the DNA matches it firmly. Some rows have no size entry. The others give once, few or many, or a class for an expanded clone.

>TRBV7-9|TRBJ1-4|few|-
TGTGCCAGCAGCTCGGACCTTAATGAAAAACTGTTTTTT
CASSSDLNEKLFF
>TRBV4-2|TRBJ1-5|many|-
TGTGCCAGCAGCCAAGCTATGGGGCCCATAATGGGGCCCCAGCATTTT
CASSQAMGPIMGPQHF
>TRBV7-9|TRBJ2-5|few|-
TGTGCCAGCAGCTTAGTGGCGAAACAAGAGACCCAGTACTTC
CASSLVAKQETQYF
>TRBV28|TRBJ2-5|-|-
TGTGCCAGCAGGGATCGGGGGGCGGACACCACTCTCCTCGGGGAGACCCAGTACTTC
CASRDRGADTTLLGETQYF
>TRBV24-1|TRBJ2-3|few|TRBD2
TGTGCCACCAGTGAGTCTGGGAGGGACACAGATACGCAGTATTTT
CATSESGRDTDTQYF
>TRBV6-1|TRBJ1-6|many|-
TGTGCCAGCAGCCTTTCTCCAGACAGCCCTTCCAGCTCCTATAATTCACCCCTCCACTTT
CASSLSPDSPSSSYNSPLHF
>TRBV9|TRBJ2-3|-|-
TGTGCCAGCACAGAGGGGTCCTTACTAAGCACAGATACGCAGTATTTT
CASTEGSLLSTDTQYF
>TRBV5-1|TRBJ1-2|many|TRBD1
TGCGCCAGCAGCTTCACGGACAGGTTGGGGAGCTATGGCTACACCTTC
CASSFTDRLGSYGYTF
>TRBV2|TRBJ1-6|few|-
TGTGCCAGCAGTGAAGTGGGGGTACTTCACGAAACACCCCTCCACTTT
CASSEVGVLHETPLHF
>TRBV6-5|TRBJ2-4|-|TRBD1
TGTGCCAGCAGTCCACAGGGGAATAAAAACATTCAGTACTTC
CASSPQGNKNIQYF
>TRBV4-3|TRBJ2-1|few|-
TGCGCCAGCAGTCCACGGGGAAGCGCCTACAATGAGCAGTTCTTC
CASSPRGSAYNEQFF
>TRBV5-6|TRBJ2-1|-|-
TGTGCCAGCAGCTTGGCAGGGGTCAATGAGCAGTTCTTC
CASSLAGVNEQFF
>TRBV4-3|TRBJ2-7|few|-
TGCGCCAGCAGCCAAGATCAAGAGGGCGAGCAGTACTTC
CASSQDQEGEQYF
>TRBV28|TRBJ2-4|many|TRBD1
TGTGCCAGCACCGCGGAGGGGACAGGGTGGTACTTC
CASTAEGTGWYF
>TRBV7-2|TRBJ2-7|-|-
TGTGCCAGCAGCTCAAGGGGGCGTAGCGGGGTCTCCTACGAGCAGTACTTC
CASSSRGRSGVSYEQYF
>TRBV12-3/TRBV12-4|TRBJ1-5|many|-
TGTGCCAGCAGTTGGTCGGGGAGCAATCAGCCCCAGCATTTT
CASSWSGSNQPQHF
>TRBV27|TRBJ2-5|-|-
TGTGCCAGCAAAGGACTTCAAGAGACCCAGTACTTC
CASKGLQETQYF
>TRBV5-1|TRBJ2-3|few|TRBD1
TGCGCCAGCAGCCCCGGGACAGCCCAAACTTTCACAGATACGCAGTATTTT
CASSPGTAQTFTDTQYF
>TRBV2|TRBJ1-1|few|-
TGTGCCAGCAGTGAAGCGCTTCAGGCCCTCACTGAAGCTTTCTTT
CASSEALQALTEAFF
>TRBV7-2|TRBJ1-1|few|-
TGTGCCAGCAGCTCCTGGATAAACGGGGACACTGAAGCTTTCTTT
CASSSWINGDTEAFF
>TRBV5-1|TRBJ2-5|-|-
TGCGCCAGCAGCACCGCCCGACTTGGTGAAGAGACCCAGTACTTC
CASSTARLGEETQYF
>TRBV12-5|TRBJ2-2|many|-
TGTGCTAGTGGTTTGGTACAGGGGACTAGATTCACCGGGGAGCTGTTTTTT
CASGLVQGTRFTGELFF
>TRBV3-1|TRBJ2-5|many|-
TGTGCCAGCAGCCATGCGGAGTCTGAGTACTTC
CASSHAESEYF
>TRBV13|TRBJ1-1|-|-
TGTGCCAGCAGCTCCGGGCCCACAGGGAGCACTGAAGCTTTCTTT
CASSSGPTGSTEAFF
>TRBV4-1|TRBJ2-7|-|-
TGCGCCAGCAGCGCCACGGGGGTCGAGCAGTACTTC
CASSATGVEQYF
>TRBV4-3|TRBJ2-1|-|-
TGCGCCAGCAGCCAAGAGTGGGCTTCAGCTACCTACAATGAGCAGTTCTTC
CASSQEWASATYNEQFF
>TRBV6-5|TRBJ1-4|many|TRBD1
TGTGCCAGCAGTTACTCCCCGACAGGGGATGAAAAACTGTTTTTT
CASSYSPTGDEKLFF
>TRBV27|TRBJ2-2|-|-
TGTGCCAGCAGTGGTAGAGGACAGCCCGGGGAGCTGTTTTTT
CASSGRGQPGELFF
>TRBV4-3|TRBJ2-2|-|-
TGCGCCAGCAGCCAAGAATTAGCGAACACCGGGGAGCTGTTTTTT
CASSQELANTGELFF
>TRBV12-5|TRBJ1-2|-|TRBD1
TGTGCTAGTGGTTTGTCGGGACAGTGGGCCTATGGCTACACCTTC
CASGLSGQWAYGYTF
>TRBV2|TRBJ1-5|many|-
TGTGCCAGCGGCGATCAAAACGGAGGGCCCCAGCATTTT
CASGDQNGGPQHF
>TRBV5-1|TRBJ2-3|few|TRBD2
TGCGCCAGCAGCTTGCCCCAGCGGGGGGGCCGGTTTGGTACGCAGTATTTT
CASSLPQRGGRFGTQYF
>TRBV2|TRBJ2-3|-|-
TGTGCCAGCAGCCGGACAGCCAACACAGATACGCAGTATTTT
CASSRTANTDTQYF
>TRBV20-1|TRBJ2-3|-|TRBD2
TGCAGTGCTATTTCACTAAGCGGGGGGGCAGGCACAGATACGCAGTATTTT
CSAISLSGGAGTDTQYF
>TRBV6-5|TRBJ1-6|many|-
TGTGCCAGCAGTTACTTTGGGAGCGCTACTAATTCACCCCTCCACTTT
CASSYFGSATNSPLHF
>TRBV20-1|TRBJ1-1|few|TRBD1
TGCAGTGCTAGAGAATCAGGGGGAACTGAAGCTTTCTTT
CSARESGGTEAFF
>TRBV7-2|TRBJ2-5|few|-
TGTGCCAGCAGCTTGAATCAGGGCCCGGAGACCCAGTACTTC
CASSLNQGPETQYF
>TRBV10-3|TRBJ1-1|many|-
TGTGCCATCAGTGAGTCGTGGGATGTTGGTGAAGCTTTCTTT
CAISESWDVGEAFF
>TRBV5-1|TRBJ1-1|-|-
TGCGCCAGCAGCTTGTCACCTGCTGAACTTGGCACTGAAGCTTTCTTT
CASSLSPAELGTEAFF
>TRBV10-3|TRBJ1-4|many|-
TGTGCCATCAGTGACGGGGGACCAAATGAAAAACTGTTTTTT
CAISDGGPNEKLFF
>TRBV21-1|TRBJ1-1|few|-
TGTGCCAGCAGCAAAGACAGAGTTGGAATGAACACTGAAGCTTTCTTT
CASSKDRVGMNTEAFF
>TRBV27|TRBJ2-7|-|-
TGTGCCAGCAGTTTATACTGGACGGGGGCCTACGAGCAGTACTTC
CASSLYWTGAYEQYF
>TRBV27|TRBJ2-6|many|-
TGTGCCAGCGGGCCGCTCAGCCCAAGCTCTGGGGCCAACGTCCTGACTTTC
CASGPLSPSSGANVLTF
>TRBV9|TRBJ1-2|-|TRBD1
TGTGCCAGCAGCGTGGGACAGGGGACCTATGGCTACACCTTC
CASSVGQGTYGYTF
>TRBV12-3/TRBV12-4|TRBJ2-5|few|-
TGTGCCAGCAGTTTAGGGTGGCAGTCCAAGACCCAGTACTTC
CASSLGWQSKTQYF
>TRBV2|TRBJ2-3|many|TRBD2
TGTGCCAGCAGTCATACTAGCGGGGGGGCGTCAGATACGCAGTATTTT
CASSHTSGGASDTQYF
>TRBV18|TRBJ1-1|many|-
TGTGCCAGCTCGCCTCAGGATAACACTGAAGCTTTCTTT
CASSPQDNTEAFF
>TRBV5-1|TRBJ2-2|-|-
TGCGCCAGCAGCGACGACCTCACTGCGGGGGAGCTGTTTTTT
CASSDDLTAGELFF
>TRBV15|TRBJ2-5|many|TRBD2
TGTGCCACCAGCAGAGATCGGGAGGGATCCGAGACCCAGTACTTC
CATSRDREGSETQYF
>TRBV4-2|TRBJ2-7|-|TRBD2
TGTGCCAGCAGCCAGGCCTCTAGCGGGGGGGCGGACGAGCAGTACTTC
CASSQASSGGADEQYF